The clone carrying this TCR beta chain was counted ten times or more. Its cognate antigen is unknown. This entry is derived from a study of T cells in Graves' hyperthyroidism and ophthalmopathy. Regions amplified from RNA transcripts were the TCR beta CDR3 regions. During a first-round RT-PCR of the TCR CDR3, the HTBI primer set was used. TCRdb processed the multiplex PCR reads anew with MiXCR; each CDR3 protein has one entry. The sample consists of approximately 590,000 distinct CDR3 sequences, 15% to 19% of them appearing once. If no ophthalmopathy progression occurred within 18 months, Graves' hyperthyroidism was stable. Exclusion of patients followed from uncontrolled infection, other autoimmune disease, pregnancy or lactation. This sample holds PBMCs from 8 to 10 ml fresh peripheral blood. Points from the study as a whole: Stable hyperthyroidism was separated from ophthalmopathy by a model based on 13 V-J features.

This sequence originates from a woman under 40 with Graves' hyperthyroidism. The source material was blood.

CDR3: CASSLWLALYNEQFF. The CDR3 nucleotides are TGTGCCAGCAGCTTGTGGCTAGCGCTCTACAATGAGCAGTTCTTC. The V gene is TRBV5-6, the J gene TRBJ2-1, with D maybe TRBD2 (6 bases). Trimming cost V 1 base and J 3 bases, with 11 bases left between them. The germline V gene encodes CDR1 SGHDT and CDR2 YYEEEE. The CDR3 runs 15 residues.